This T cell receptor beta chain emerged from a study of vaccination and CD4 T cells after COVID-19. Study as a whole: Blood was drawn a median around 66 days post second dose, range 14 to 241. Stimulation of cells relied on overlapping spike peptides derived from SARS-CoV-2, HCoV-NL63, HCoV-OC43 and HCoV-229E.

Per the germline V gene, CDR1 is SGHRS and CDR2 is YFSETQ. Trimming left V 3 bases short and J 2 bases short, with 11 bases between. The CDR3 runs to 14 residues. Treatment in this sample: 10-day PBMC culture with coronavirus spike peptide pools or control peptides (ViraFEST assay). The ViraFEST method relied on peptide pools to expand antigen-specific T cells, followed by TCR sequencing. IL-2 (around 9 IU/ml) and peptide pools (around 9.6 ug/ml) were added to cultures of 1.5 million to 2 million PBMCs per well. Sequencing of DNA taken from cultured CD4+ T cells relied on the Oncomine TCR Beta short-read assay. Using its own MiXCR run on the PCR reads, TCRdb lists one record per CDR3 protein. The sample has about 26,000 distinct CDR3 sequences, about 40% seen once. Regarding this clonotype: Its antigen remains unidentified.

Sequencing was done on a sample of CD4+ T cells from blood, cultured in vitro. The clonotype originates from a human donor who had recovered from COVID-19. This chain links TRBV5-1 with TRBJ2-5; D possibly corresponds to TRBD1 (5 bases). CDR3 sequence (DNA): TGCGCCAGCAGCTCCCGGACATATCAAGAGACCCAGTACTTC. Protein sequence: CASSSRTYQETQYF.